The 22 T cell receptor beta chains below were found in one sample sequenced in a study of identical twins. TCRdb called the 5' RACE reads again in MiXCR, with one record for every CDR3 protein. Of hundreds of thousands of distinct CDR3 sequences listed, 15% to 20% are singletons. This sample also appeared in a second study, on T cells expressing NK-cell markers.

The source material was PBMCs. These TCRs come from a woman in her late teens or twenties in good health.

This clonotype has just a few counts. The chain joins TRBV7-2 to TRBJ2-3; perhaps D is TRBD1 or TRBD2 (6 bases each). Germline CDR1 is SGHTA and CDR2 is FQGNSA. Trimming removed 0 bases at V and 8 bases at J, with 18 bases between. This CDR3 is 16 amino acids long. CDR3 protein: CASSLATGTLGGTQYF. For the CDR3, the DNA is TGTGCCAGCAGCTTAGCCACAGGGACTCTGGGGGGTACGCAGTATTTT. The whole variable domain, filled in from reference TRBV7-2 and TRBJ2-3, reads GAGVSQSPSNKVTEKGKDVELRCDPISGHTALYWYRQSLGQGLEFLIYFQGNSAPDKSGLPSDRFSAERTGGSVSTLTIQRTQQEDSAVYLCASSLATGTLGGTQYFGPGTRLTVL.

The rearrangement uses TRBV20-1 and TRBJ2-2; no firm D call. The V end lost 0 bases, the J end lost 6 bases, and 14 bases lay between the germline ends. Per germline, CDR1 DFQATT and CDR2 SNEGSKA (reference sequence). The CDR3 is 15 residues long. CDR3 loop: CSARDSARSSGELFF. CDR3 nucleotide sequence: TGCAGTGCTAGAGATTCGGCCAGATCTTCCGGGGAGCTGTTTTTT.

This clonotype was detected only a few times. This sequence joins TRBV29-1 and TRBJ1-1; D gene ambiguous. The CDR3 has 15 residues. CDR1 and CDR2 from the germline V gene are SQVTM and ANQGSEA. Trimming pared 1 base from V and 4 bases from J, leaving 16 bases between. CDR3 region: CSVEGAPGYGTEAFF. CDR3 DNA sequence: TGCAGCGTTGAAGGGGCCCCGGGGTACGGCACTGAAGCTTTCTTT.

This clonotype occurred a few times. The chain recombines TRBV20-1 with TRBJ2-7; D may be TRBD1 or TRBD2 (6 bases each). V lost 1 base to trimming and J lost 0 bases, with 13 bases between them. The CDR3 runs 15 residues. The germline CDR1 and CDR2 sequences are DFQATT and SNEGSKA (reference sequence). The CDR3 nucleotides read TGCAGTGCTAGAGTTCCGGGGGCCTACTCCTACGAGCAGTACTTC. Amino acid sequence: CSARVPGAYSYEQYF.

This clonotype was seen repeatedly, ten times or more. The J gene is TRBJ2-1, the V gene TRBV12-3 or TRBV12-4, with D perhaps matching TRBD2 (5 bases). CDR3 size: 13 residues. V lost 3 bases and J lost 5, with 8 bases in between. The CDR3 here is CASSFPSHNEQFF. CDR3 DNA sequence: TGTGCCAGCAGTTTTCCTAGCCACAATGAGCAGTTCTTC.

The sample holds a few counts of this clonotype. The CDR3 DNA sequence: TGTGCCAGCAGCTACGGACGGACATTAAGCTACACCTTC. It yields the protein CASSYGRTLSYTF. This chain connects TRBV6-6 to TRBJ1-2; possibly TRBD1 for D (5 bases). The CDR3 contains 13 residues. Trimming cost V 6 bases and J 9 bases, with 17 bases left between them. Germline V CDR1 and CDR2: MNHNY, SVGAGI (reference sequence).

This clonotype turned up a few times. The CDR3 is CASSLVASGRSYEQYF. The CDR3 DNA sequence: TGCGCCAGCAGCTTGGTAGCTAGCGGGAGATCCTACGAGCAGTACTTC. The rearrangement uses TRBV5-1 and TRBJ2-7; 10 bases are a match to TRBD2. V gave up 0 bases and J gave up 1 base; unmatched junction bases: 4. CDR3 size: 16 residues. Germline V CDR1 and CDR2: SGHRS, YFSETQ.

The chain joins TRBV29-1 to TRBJ2-7, with D hard to call. Germline V lookup: CDR1 SQVTM, CDR2 ANQGSEA. The V end was cut by 2 bases, the J end by 0 bases, with 11 bases between. The CDR3 spans 14 residues. In DNA form, the CDR3 reads TGCAGCGTTGAAATTGGCGCTTCCTCCTACGAGCAGTACTTC. Translated: CSVEIGASSYEQYF.

V gene TRBV29-1 combines with J gene TRBJ2-7; D remains ambiguous. Trimming left V 7 bases short and J 2 bases short, with 12 bases between. CDR3 length: 12 residues. Per the germline V gene, CDR1 is SQVTM and CDR2 is ANQGSEA. In DNA, the CDR3 is TGCAGCGCAGGACCGACTGCCTACGAGCAGTACTTC. As protein: CSAGPTAYEQYF.

This clonotype has ten or more counts. The chain combines TRBV5-1 with TRBJ2-1, with 8 nucleotides matching TRBD2. CDR3 size: 14 residues. V gave up 4 bases and J gave up 2 bases; unmatched junction bases: 2. Germline assignment: CDR1 SGHRS and CDR2 YFSETQ. The CDR3 nucleotides read TGCGCCAGCAGCGGTAGCGGGACCTACAATGAGCAGTTCTTC. As protein: CASSGSGTYNEQFF.

This sequence joins TRBV7-3 and TRBJ2-3; D unresolved. Germline CDR1 SGHTA, CDR2 FQGTGA. CDR3 length: 16 amino acids. V lost 2 bases and J lost 0, with 12 bases in between. CDR3 nucleotide sequence: TGTGCCAGCAGCTTACTGGGCACACTTAGCACAGATACGCAGTATTTT. It is translated as CASSLLGTLSTDTQYF.

The chain links TRBV29-1 to TRBJ2-6; 9 bases map to TRBD1. The ends lost 3 bases at V and 1 base at J; junction bases unmatched: 7. CDR3 length: 17 amino acids. The V gene's germline CDR1 is SQVTM and CDR2 ANQGSEA. The CDR3: CSVDETGTGSGANVLTF. The CDR3 DNA sequence: TGCAGCGTTGACGAAACCGGGACAGGGTCTGGGGCCAACGTCCTGACTTTC.

The chain couples TRBV6-5 to TRBJ2-5; possible D gene TRBD2, 5 bases. The germline CDR1 and CDR2 sequences are MNHEY and SVGAGI. Trimming pared 5 bases from V and 10 bases from J, leaving 14 bases between. The CDR3 consists of 12 residues. The CDR3 sequence is CASSTQRTGQYF. In DNA form, the CDR3 reads TGTGCCAGCAGTACCCAGCGGACTGGCCAGTACTTC.

J is TRBJ2-3 and V is TRBV27; 7 bases are a match to TRBD1. Germline V CDR1 and CDR2: MNHEY, SMNVEV (reference sequence). The CDR3 has 14 amino acids. The J segment lost 2 bases and the V segment lost 4 bases, leaving 3 bases of the junction unmatched. As DNA, the CDR3 is TGTGCCAGCAGTTGGGACAGACTCACAGATACGCAGTATTTT. Translating it yields CASSWDRLTDTQYF.

This clonotype was seen more than once but under ten times. The chain links TRBV20-1 to TRBJ2-1; 9 nucleotides agree with TRBD2. Trimming took 6 bases from V and 4 from J; bases not matched to a gene: 10. CDR1 DFQATT and CDR2 SNEGSKA come from the germline V gene (reference sequence). This CDR3 is built from 15 residues. Written as DNA, the CDR3 is TGCAGTGCAAACACCCTAGCGGGGATATACAATGAGCAGTTCTTC. It codes for CSANTLAGIYNEQFF.

This clonotype was detected once. V usage is TRBV14 and J usage is TRBJ2-7; the D call may be TRBD1 or TRBD2 (6 bases each). CDR1 and CDR2 from the germline V gene are SGHDN and FVKESK. The CDR3 totals 14 residues. V lost 1 base and J lost 6, with 13 bases in between. In DNA form, the CDR3 reads TGTGCCAGCAGCCAAGGGATGGGGGGCACCGAGCAGTACTTC. Translating it yields CASSQGMGGTEQYF.

In this sample, this clonotype turned up a few times. The chain carries TRBV13 and TRBJ2-7, with TRBD1 as a possible D gene (6 bases). The germline gives CDR1 PRHDT, CDR2 FYEKMQ (reference sequence). The germline V and J ends were trimmed by 4 bases and 7 bases, with 17 bases remaining between them. The CDR3 runs to 14 residues. The CDR3 DNA reads TGTGCCAGCAGCTGGGGTTACAGGGTCGAGGAGCAGTACTTC. This encodes CASSWGYRVEEQYF. The full variable domain, in which reference TRBV13 and TRBJ2-7 provide the parts outside the CDR3, is AAGVIQSPRHLIKEKRETATLKCYPIPRHDTVYWYQQGPGQDPQFLISFYEKMQSDKGSIPDRFSAQQFSDYHSELNMSSLELGDSALYFCASSWGYRVEEQYFGPGTRLTVT.

The V gene is TRBV15, the J gene TRBJ1-4; D remains ambiguous. Per the germline V gene, CDR1 is LNHNV and CDR2 is YYDKDF (reference sequence). Trimming stripped 1 base from V and 5 bases from J, with 11 bases between. The CDR3 loop spans 15 amino acids. In nucleotides, the CDR3 is TGTGCCACCAGCAGAGGAGGACGGGAAAATGAAAAACTGTTTTTT. Translated: CATSRGGRENEKLFF.

This clonotype was picked up a small number of times. The rearrangement joins TRBV20-1 to TRBJ2-7; tentatively, D is TRBD1 or TRBD2 (6 bases each). The CDR3 consists of 12 residues. V lost 6 bases to trimming and J lost 6 bases, with 15 bases between them. Germline CDR1 is DFQATT and CDR2 is SNEGSKA (reference sequence). The CDR3 here is CSAPRGGGEQYF. CDR3 in DNA: TGCAGTGCCCCTCGAGGAGGGGGCGAGCAGTACTTC.

CDR3 amino acids: CSVRGEASSYNEQFF. CDR3 DNA: TGCAGCGTAAGGGGGGAGGCCAGCTCCTACAATGAGCAGTTCTTC. The chain couples TRBV29-1 to TRBJ2-1; D tentatively reads TRBD1 or TRBD2 (6 bases each). Germline lookup yields CDR1 SQVTM and CDR2 ANQGSEA. CDR3 length: 15 amino acids. V was trimmed by 6 bases and J by 0 bases, leaving 15 bases between them.

In this sample, this clonotype turned up a few times. The chain is built from TRBV5-1 and TRBJ2-5; D is undetermined. This CDR3 spans 14 amino acids. Germline V gives CDR1 SGHRS, CDR2 YFSETQ. Trimming took 8 bases from V and 2 from J, leaving 16 bases between them. CDR3 residues: CASSEPSHQETQYF. The CDR3 DNA follows: TGCGCCAGTTCAGAACCCTCCCATCAAGAGACCCAGTACTTC. The complete variable domain, with remaining parts taken from reference TRBV5-1 and TRBJ2-5, reads KAGVTQTPRYLIKTRGQQVTLSCSPISGHRSVSWYQQTPGQGLQFLFEYFSETQRNKGNFPGRFSGRQFSNSRSEMNVSTLELGDSALYLCASSEPSHQETQYFGPGTRLLVL.

V gene TRBV20-1 combines with J gene TRBJ2-6, with TRBD2 matching over 7 bases. The germline CDR1 and CDR2 sequences are DFQATT and SNEGSKA (reference sequence). With V trimmed by 6 bases and J by 4 bases, 12 bases remained unmatched. This CDR3 comprises 16 residues. CDR3 sequence reads: CSARGVSSEGANVLTF. The CDR3 DNA reads as TGCAGTGCCCGGGGGGTCTCTTCCGAAGGGGCCAACGTCCTGACTTTC.